This is a list of T cell receptor beta chains from one sample in a study of T cell responses to AZD1222 COVID-19 vaccine. Sequencing used immunoSEQ multiplex PCR; TCRdb keeps in-frame clones, though not all of them. The repertoire holds roughly 130,000 clones, with over 85% as singletons. This sample comprised peripheral blood, obtained on day 0 of AZD1222 vaccination. The source is an adult in good health. Each CDR3 is given with its conserved first and last residue. D genes are given only for firm matches. Expanded clones get a size class; other rows say once, few or many, or leave the size out.

clone size,V gene,J gene,D gene,CDR3 DNA,CDR3 protein
NA,TRBV9,TRBJ1-4,NA,TGTGCCAGCAGCGTAGAGTCTAATTTTGGAAGACTGTTTTTT,CASSVESNFGRLFF
NA,TRBV23-1,TRBJ1-1,NA,TGCGCCAGCAGTCAATCGGTGGGCGATGAAGCTTTCTTT,CASSQSVGDEAFF
NA,TRBV19,TRBJ1-5,NA,TGTGCCAGTAGTATAGAGCTACCTAGCAGCAATCAGCCCCAGCATTTT,CASSIELPSSNQPQHF
NA,TRBV28,TRBJ2-7,TRBD1,TGTGCCAGATGGGGACAGGGGCGGAACGAGCAGTACTTC,CARWGQGRNEQYF
NA,TRBV7-9,TRBJ1-1,NA,TGTGCCAGCAGCTTGGGGAGAGGTCCGCGTTTCTTT,CASSLGRGPRFF
NA,TRBV28,TRBJ1-6,TRBD1,TGTGCCAGCAGTTTATGGGACAGGGTGAATTCACCCCTCCACTTT,CASSLWDRVNSPLHF
NA,TRBV9,TRBJ1-3,NA,TGTGCCAGCAGCTCCCGGGACAAGCAGTTCTCTGGAAACACCATATATTTT,CASSSRDKQFSGNTIYF
few,TRBV9,TRBJ2-3,NA,TGTGCCAGCAGCGTAGTCCAGTCGACGGCAGATACGCAGTATTTT,CASSVVQSTADTQYF
NA,TRBV6-2/TRBV6-3,TRBJ2-7,TRBD1,TGTGCCAGCAGTCCCCCCCCCTGGGACAGGTTGTCGCTTGACGAGCAGTACTTC,CASSPPPWDRLSLDEQYF
NA,TRBV12-3/TRBV12-4,TRBJ1-4,NA,TGTGCCAGCAGTTTCAACGGTGAAAAACTGTTTTTT,CASSFNGEKLFF
NA,TRBV5-1,TRBJ1-5,TRBD1,TGCGCCAGCAGCCCCGGGGGACAGAGGAATCAGCCCCAGCATTTT,CASSPGGQRNQPQHF
NA,TRBV5-5,TRBJ1-1,NA,TGTGCCAGCAGCTTGGGAGGGGAGGGCACTGAAGCTTTCTTT,CASSLGGEGTEAFF
NA,TRBV5-1,TRBJ2-5,TRBD2,TGCGCCAGCACAGATCGGGCGGGAGGAGAGACCCAGTACTTC,CASTDRAGGETQYF
NA,TRBV3-1/TRBV3-2,TRBJ1-5,NA,TGTGCCAGCAGCCGAAGCAATCAGCCCCAGCATTTT,CASSRSNQPQHF
NA,TRBV3-1/TRBV3-2,TRBJ2-7,TRBD2,TGTGCCAGCAGCCAAGGGCTTAGCGGGAGTATTTACGAGCAGTACTTC,CASSQGLSGSIYEQYF
NA,TRBV20-1,TRBJ1-2,NA,TGCAGTGCTAGGGACCACTATGGCTACACCTTC,CSARDHYGYTF
NA,TRBV5-4,TRBJ1-2,NA,TGTGCCAGCAGCTTTTTGTCTCGGGAACATTATGGCTACACCTTC,CASSFLSREHYGYTF
few,TRBV7-9,TRBJ1-1,NA,TGTGCCAGCAGCTTAGAACTGAACACTGAAGCTTTCTTT,CASSLELNTEAFF
once,TRBV30,TRBJ2-1,TRBD2,TGTGCCTGGACCCGCCCTTTTCTAGCGGGAGGGGACTACAATGAGCAGTTCTTC,CAWTRPFLAGGDYNEQFF
NA,TRBV25-1,TRBJ2-3,TRBD2,TGTGCCAGCAGTGGAACAACTAGCGGCGCCACAGATACGCAGTATTTT,CASSGTTSGATDTQYF
NA,TRBV4-3,TRBJ1-6,NA,TGCGCCAGCAGCCAAGATAGAGGAGGGATTAATAATTCACCCCTCCACTTT,CASSQDRGGINNSPLHF
few,TRBV11-3,TRBJ2-7,NA,TGTGCCAGCAGCTCTGGACAGTACGAGCAGTACTTC,CASSSGQYEQYF
NA,TRBV30,TRBJ1-3,TRBD1,TGTGCCTGGACCGGGCCGGGAGGACAGGGATGGGGTGGAGGAAACACCATATATTTT,CAWTGPGGQGWGGGNTIYF
once,TRBV28,TRBJ1-4,NA,TGTGCCAGCAGCCAATATGAAACGACGGTTTTT,CASSQYETTVF
NA,TRBV19,TRBJ2-1,NA,TGTGCCAGTACCATGCGGGGGCGGCCTCACAATGAGCAGTTCTTC,CASTMRGRPHNEQFF
NA,TRBV27,TRBJ2-1,NA,TGTGCCAGCAGTTCCGGGGAGTGGTCCTACAATGAGCAGTTCTTC,CASSSGEWSYNEQFF
NA,TRBV27,TRBJ1-6,TRBD1,TGTGCCAGCAGGGTGGGACAGGGCAATTCACCCCTCCACTTT,CASRVGQGNSPLHF
NA,TRBV4-3,TRBJ1-6,NA,TGCGCCAGCAGCCGGGGGACGGGGAATAATTCACCCCTCCACTTT,CASSRGTGNNSPLHF
once,TRBV21-1,TRBJ1-5,NA,TGTGCCAGCAGCAACTCAACAGCCGAGAACCAGCCCCAGCATTTT,CASSNSTAENQPQHF
NA,TRBV7-2,TRBJ2-3,TRBD2,TGTGCCAGCAGCTTATTGGGACTAGCTCCCACAGATACGCAGTATTTT,CASSLLGLAPTDTQYF
NA,TRBV6-5,TRBJ1-2,TRBD1,TGTGCCAGCAGTCCACAGACAGGGATTAACACCTTC,CASSPQTGINTF
NA,TRBV18,TRBJ1-6,NA,TGTGCCAGCTCACCAAAGGGTCCTTATAATTCACCCCTCCACTTT,CASSPKGPYNSPLHF
once,TRBV13,TRBJ2-1,TRBD2,TGTGCCAGCAGCTTAGGGACTAGCGGGAGGGTTGAGCAGTTCTTC,CASSLGTSGRVEQFF
once,TRBV28,TRBJ2-1,NA,TGTGCCAGCAATGTACTGGGGGGCAGGAATGAGCAGTTCTTC,CASNVLGGRNEQFF
NA,TRBV7-9,TRBJ2-2,NA,TGTGCCATTAGGAGGGGCAGGAACACCGGGGAGCTGTTTTTT,CAIRRGRNTGELFF
NA,TRBV11-2,TRBJ2-3,NA,TGTGCCAGCAGCTTAGAAGGGGCCCGAGGAGATACGCAGTATTTT,CASSLEGARGDTQYF
NA,TRBV4-3,TRBJ1-2,TRBD1,TGCGCCAGCAGCCAAGAGGGCAGGGGGCCGAACTATGGCTACACCTTC,CASSQEGRGPNYGYTF
NA,TRBV7-2,TRBJ2-1,NA,TGTGCCAGCAGCGAAGACCAAGGGTCTGATGAGCAGTTCTTC,CASSEDQGSDEQFF
few,TRBV4-2,TRBJ1-5,NA,TGTGCCAGCAGCCAAGATATTGCGGGGTTAGGCAATCAGCCCCAGCATTTT,CASSQDIAGLGNQPQHF
NA,TRBV18,TRBJ1-2,TRBD1,TGTGCCAGCTCACCCGTCCGCGCACAGGGGAACTATGGCTACACCTTC,CASSPVRAQGNYGYTF
NA,TRBV18,TRBJ1-1,NA,TGTGCCAGCTCACCAAGGGGCCAGAGAACTGAAGCTTTCTTT,CASSPRGQRTEAFF
NA,TRBV7-2,TRBJ2-1,NA,TGTGCCAGCAGCTTAGTGACTATCTCCTACAATGAGCAGTTCTTC,CASSLVTISYNEQFF
NA,TRBV10-2,TRBJ1-3,NA,TGCGCCAGCACGCTCTCCGGAGGCTCTGGAAACACCATATATTTT,CASTLSGGSGNTIYF
NA,TRBV30,TRBJ1-5,NA,TGTGCCTGGAGAATGGGACAAACGAATCAGCCCCAGCATTTT,CAWRMGQTNQPQHF
NA,TRBV27,TRBJ1-5,TRBD1,TGTGCCAGCAGCCCGACAGGGATGCTTCAGCCCCAGCATTTT,CASSPTGMLQPQHF
NA,TRBV19,TRBJ1-5,NA,TGTGCCAGTAGACAGAGGGCCGGTCAGCCCCAGCATTTT,CASRQRAGQPQHF
NA,TRBV27,TRBJ1-1,TRBD1,TGTGCCAGCAGAGATATCCAAGGGGGCAAAGCTGAAGCTTTCTTT,CASRDIQGGKAEAFF
NA,TRBV4-2,TRBJ2-3,TRBD2,TGTGCCAGCAGCCAAGATAAGGGGACTAGCGGGACCCCCGATACGCAGTATTTT,CASSQDKGTSGTPDTQYF
NA,TRBV24-1,TRBJ2-1,NA,TGTGCCACCAGTGATTCCAAGACAGCGAGGGATGAGCAGTTCTTC,CATSDSKTARDEQFF
NA,TRBV19,TRBJ1-5,NA,TGTGCCAGTAAAAATCGGATACAGGGACCTGGAAATCAGCCCCAGCATTTT,CASKNRIQGPGNQPQHF
NA,TRBV13,TRBJ1-1,NA,TGTGCCAGCAGCTCATACCGCCTACGGCTGCGGAACACTGAAGCTTTCTTT,CASSSYRLRLRNTEAFF